The 27 T cell receptor beta chains below come from one sample, sequenced in a study of tissue T cells after allogeneic stem cell transplantation (dated by TCRdb to between 2021 and 2024). The library was obtained by the immunoSEQ multiplex PCR assay. TCRdb retrieved this table from immuneACCESS and kept in-frame rearrangements only. Not all clones are present; in checked studies, unresolved V genes account for under half, and no reason is known for the remainder. The sample table holds fewer than 30,000 clones, of which around 67% were seen once. Approximately 7.7% of the sample is taken by the ten largest. This sample's time point label indicates: human tissue collected at research (rapid) autopsy. Sample: tissue from the ileum, taken at autopsy. Every receptor here comes from an older female donor with lung cancer.

CDR3 in DNA: TGTGCCAGCAACCAACTAAGGGGTCAGACAGGGGAAGCTTTCTTT. Translated, it gives CASNQLRGQTGEAFF. The rearrangement joins TRBV6-5 to TRBJ1-1; TRBD1 aligns across 7 bases. Germline V gives CDR1 MNHEY, CDR2 SVGAGI. The CDR3 totals 15 residues. The V segment lost 7 bases and the J segment 8 bases; nucleotides outside the gene matches: 16.

The chain is built from TRBV7-8 and TRBJ1-1; D possibly corresponds to TRBD1 (6 bases). This CDR3 has 13 residues. Germline V gives CDR1 SGHVS, CDR2 FQNEAQ. Trimming took 5 bases from V and 1 from J, leaving 8 bases between them. CDR3 in amino acids: CASSIRGNTEAFF. For the CDR3, the DNA is TGTGCCAGCAGCATCAGGGGGAACACTGAAGCTTTCTTT.

V gene TRBV2 combines with J gene TRBJ1-1; 7 nucleotides align to TRBD1. Trimming at V came to 6 bases and at J to 2 bases, leaving 6 bases not matched to a gene. From germline, CDR1 is SNHLY and CDR2 FYNNEI. The CDR3 runs to 14 residues. The CDR3 is CASRRTGINTEAFF. The CDR3 bases are TGTGCCAGCAGGAGGACAGGAATAAACACTGAAGCTTTCTTT.

This sequence joins TRBV9 and TRBJ2-3, with 10 nucleotides matching TRBD2. Trimming removed 4 bases from V and 2 bases from J; junction bases left unmatched: 4. The length of the CDR3 is 15 residues. CDR1 is SGDLS, CDR2 YYNGEE, per germline. The CDR3: CASSRTSGHTDTQYF. The CDR3 DNA sequence: TGTGCCAGCAGCCGGACTAGCGGACACACAGATACGCAGTATTTT.

The chain joins TRBV10-3 to TRBJ2-1; maybe TRBD1 (6 bases). Germline lookup yields CDR1 ENHRY and CDR2 SYGVKD. This CDR3 contains 13 residues. Trimming took off 6 bases at V and 8 bases at J, with 14 bases between the two ends. The CDR3 loop is CAIRARQEDEQFF. CDR3 DNA: TGTGCCATCAGAGCTCGACAGGAGGATGAGCAGTTCTTC.

The chain joins TRBV27 to TRBJ2-7; 13 positions agree with TRBD2. The J segment lost 1 base and the V segment lost 3 bases, leaving 9 bases of the junction unmatched. CDR1 is MNHEY, CDR2 SMNVEV, per germline (reference sequence). This CDR3 contains 18 residues. CDR3 in DNA: TGTGCCAGCAGTTTCCGAGCCGTGACTAGCGGGAGGTCCTACGAGCAGTACTTC. The encoded protein is CASSFRAVTSGRSYEQYF.

The chain joins TRBV7-8 to TRBJ2-3; D is uncertain. The CDR3 is 12 residues long. Between the trimmed V and J ends, which lost 2 bases and 7 bases, there was a span of 7 bases. The germline V gene has CDR1 SGHVS and CDR2 FQNEAQ. CDR3 protein: CASSLSRHTQYF. As DNA, the CDR3 is TGTGCCAGCAGCTTATCTCGTCATACGCAGTATTTT.

This clone was seen a few times. The gene calls are TRBV5-6 and TRBJ1-2; D unresolved. Trimming shortened V by 4 bases and J by 4 bases, and 14 bases separated the two germline ends. Germline assignment: CDR1 SGHDT and CDR2 YYEEEE. The CDR3 length is 14 residues. The chain's CDR3 is CASSPQQKLYGYTF. The DNA of the CDR3 is TGTGCCAGCAGCCCGCAACAGAAACTCTATGGCTACACCTTC.

V gene TRBV18 combines with J gene TRBJ2-7, with D perhaps TRBD1 (5 bases). Germline CDR1 is KGHSH and CDR2 is LQKENI. The CDR3 loop spans 13 amino acids. V was cut by 1 base and J by 12 bases, with 16 bases left in between. CDR3 DNA: TGTGCCAGCTCACCACGGGGCCCCACGGATTTGTACTTC. This translates into CASSPRGPTDLYF. The variable domain in full, completed from reference TRBV18 and TRBJ2-7, reads NAGVMQNPRHLVRRRGQEARLRCSPMKGHSHVYWYRQLPEEGLKFMVYLQKENIIDESGMPKERFSAEFPKEGPSILRIQQVVRGDSAAYFCASSPRGPTDLYFGPGTRLTVT.

The V and J genes are TRBV18 and TRBJ1-3; possible D gene TRBD1, 6 bases. Trimming removed 7 bases from V and 0 bases from J, with 10 bases in between. CDR1 and CDR2 from the germline V gene are KGHSH and LQKENI. CDR3 length: 14 residues. The CDR3 sequence is CASLDSDSGNTIYF. The CDR3, as DNA: TGTGCCAGCTTGGACAGCGACTCTGGAAACACCATATATTTT.

This rearrangement joins TRBV11-1 to TRBJ2-3, with D perhaps matching TRBD2 (5 bases). From germline, CDR1 is SGHAT and CDR2 FQDESV (reference sequence). V lost 4 bases and J 6 bases, leaving 20 bases between the germline ends. CDR3 length: 16 residues. The CDR3 is CASSSGNLVSRDTQYF. CDR3 nucleotides: TGTGCCAGCAGCTCGGGAAATCTCGTTTCTCGGGATACGCAGTATTTT.

The gene calls are TRBV11-2 and TRBJ2-1; TRBD2 aligns across 9 bases. CDR3 length equals 14 residues. Trimming at V came to 6 bases and at J to 5 bases, leaving 5 bases not matched to a gene. The germline CDR1 and CDR2 sequences are SGHAT and FQNNGV. The CDR3 is CASSPGLANNEQFF. Written as DNA, the CDR3 is TGTGCCAGCAGTCCGGGACTAGCCAACAATGAGCAGTTCTTC.

The chain uses TRBV28 and TRBJ2-5; D is ambiguous. This CDR3 region has 11 residues. The germline V gene encodes CDR1 MDHEN and CDR2 SYDVKM. V was shortened by 3 bases and J by 5 bases, with 4 bases between the two germline ends. Written as DNA, the CDR3 is TGTGCCAGCAGTTTCGGTGAGACCCAGTACTTC. It is translated as CASSFGETQYF.

The chain links TRBV7-9 to TRBJ1-2; 8 bases are shared with TRBD1. CDR1 is SEHNR and CDR2 is FQNEAQ in the germline V gene (reference sequence). Trimming took 1 base from V and 8 from J; bases not matched to a gene: 18. The CDR3 is made up of 18 amino acids. The CDR3 reads CASSLGPSGGAGPPGYTF. CDR3 nucleotide sequence: TGTGCCAGCAGCTTAGGACCCTCAGGGGGCGCAGGTCCTCCGGGCTACACCTTC. Full variable domain (missing parts from reference TRBV7-9 and TRBJ1-2): DTGVSQNPRHKITKRGQNVTFRCDPISEHNRLYWYRQTLGQGPEFLTYFQNEAQLEKSRLLSDRFSAERPKGSFSTLEIQRTEQGDSAMYLCASSLGPSGGAGPPGYTFGSGTRLTVV.

The chain uses TRBV7-2 and TRBJ2-5; D tentatively fits TRBD1 or TRBD2 (5 bases each). The CDR3 contains 14 residues. Germline lookup yields CDR1 SGHTA and CDR2 FQGNSA. The V end lost 1 base, the J end lost 5 bases, and 11 bases lay between the germline ends. The CDR3: CASSLGGSGETQYF. The CDR3 nucleotides are TGTGCCAGCAGCTTAGGGGGGTCGGGCGAGACCCAGTACTTC.

The chain employs TRBV4-3 and TRBJ2-2; the match to TRBD2 covers 7 bases. Unmatched junction bases numbered 2, after V lost 4 bases and J lost 0 bases. In germline, CDR1 is LGHNA, CDR2 YSLEER. The CDR3 loop spans 15 amino acids. The CDR3 nucleotides read TGCGCCAGCAGCCGCGGGGGTTCGAACACCGGGGAGCTGTTTTTT. Its translation: CASSRGGSNTGELFF.

This chain uses TRBV20-1 with TRBJ1-4; D is perhaps TRBD1 (6 bases). In germline, CDR1 is DFQATT, CDR2 SNEGSKA (reference sequence). The CDR3 extends over 13 amino acids. Between the trimmed V and J ends, which lost 3 bases and 5 bases, there was a span of 10 bases. Here the CDR3 reads CSASSGVNEKLFF. The CDR3 DNA reads as TGCAGTGCTAGTTCAGGGGTCAATGAAAAACTGTTTTTT.

The rearrangement uses TRBV7-9 and TRBJ2-7; D is undetermined. The CDR3 has 14 amino acids. V was shortened by 0 bases and J by 7 bases, with 13 bases between the two germline ends. The germline gives CDR1 SEHNR, CDR2 FQNEAQ (reference sequence). The CDR3: CASSLARSIGEQYF. The CDR3 bases are TGTGCCAGCAGCTTAGCCCGATCCATAGGGGAGCAGTACTTC.

V is TRBV12-3 or TRBV12-4 and J is TRBJ2-5, with 8 bases aligning to TRBD2. This CDR3 contains 13 residues. Trimming cost V 5 bases and J 5 bases; bases outside gene matches: 4. In nucleotides, the CDR3 is TGTGCCAGCAGTCCTTCGGGGGGGGAGACCCAGTACTTC. It specifies CASSPSGGETQYF.

The V call is TRBV3-1 (or the pseudogene TRBV3-2), the J call TRBJ2-4; possibly TRBD1 for D (6 bases). This CDR3 is built from 13 residues. From germline, CDR1 is LGHDT and CDR2 YNNKEL (reference sequence). Deletions cut 3 bases from V and 9 bases from J, with 12 bases between. The CDR3 bases are TGTGCCAGCAGCCATCCACAGGGAATCATTCAGTACTTC. It encodes CASSHPQGIIQYF.

The rearrangement uses TRBV3-1 (or the pseudogene TRBV3-2) and TRBJ1-1, with 8 nucleotides matching TRBD1. The V gene's germline CDR1 is LGHDT and CDR2 YNNKEL (reference sequence). The CDR3 loop spans 14 amino acids. V shed 2 bases, J shed 6 bases, and the junction held 5 bases outside the gene matches. CDR3 sequence reads: CASSQLTGDAEAFF. In DNA, the CDR3 is TGTGCCAGCAGCCAATTGACAGGGGACGCTGAAGCTTTCTTT.

This chain joins TRBV6-5 and TRBJ1-5; 9 positions match TRBD1. The germline V gene has CDR1 MNHEY and CDR2 SVGAGI. This CDR3 region has 15 residues. V lost 7 bases and J lost 0; bases outside the gene matches: 4. As DNA, the CDR3 is TGTGCCAGCAACACAGGGGGCGGTAGCAATCAGCCCCAGCATTTT. Translated, it gives CASNTGGGSNQPQHF.

V is TRBV7-2 and J is TRBJ2-7; 10 bases are shared with TRBD1. Trimming cost V 7 bases and J 5 bases; bases outside gene matches: 11. The CDR3 totals 15 residues. CDR1 and CDR2 (germline): SGHTA, FQGNSA. CDR3 sequence: CASNIRDRGIHEQYF. The CDR3 DNA is TGTGCCAGCAACATCCGGGACAGGGGAATCCACGAGCAGTACTTC.

V is TRBV7-2 and J is TRBJ2-5; 8 nucleotides align to TRBD1. J was trimmed by 4 bases and V by 4 bases; bases with no gene match: 2. This CDR3 is 13 amino acids long. The germline CDR1 and CDR2 sequences are SGHTA and FQGNSA. The CDR3 sequence is CASSSGQAETQYF. In DNA form, the CDR3 reads TGTGCCAGCAGCTCGGGACAGGCAGAGACCCAGTACTTC.

The chain employs TRBV7-9 and TRBJ2-3; tentative D call: TRBD1 (5 bases). Germline-derived CDR1 and CDR2 are SEHNR and FQNEAQ (reference sequence). V dropped 4 bases and J dropped 3 bases, with 14 bases sitting between them. The CDR3 runs to 15 residues. CDR3: CASSSYAGKTDTQYF. The CDR3 DNA is TGTGCCAGCAGCTCCTACGCAGGGAAGACAGATACGCAGTATTTT.

This clone is termed medium-sized. The V call is TRBV4-2, the J call TRBJ1-1, with D unclear. Germline-derived CDR1 and CDR2 are LGHNA and YNFKEQ. Trimming stripped 0 bases from V and 5 bases from J, with 10 bases between. The CDR3 runs to 14 residues. The CDR3 DNA sequence: TGTGCCAGCAGCCAAGATTTGAGTTGGACTGAAGCTTTCTTT. Its translation is CASSQDLSWTEAFF.

The J gene is TRBJ2-6, the V gene TRBV21-1; the table's D call, TRBD2, has no DNA check behind it. TRBV21-1 is given as a pseudogene. The CDR3 extends over 18 amino acids. DNA for the CDR3: TGTGCCAGCAGCCGGGGTGCGGTTCCCCTCTCTGGGGCCAACGTCCTGACTTTC. Protein: CASSRGAVPLSGANVLTF.